The 26 T cell receptor beta chains below were found in one sample sequenced in a study of blood T cell repertoires in COVID-19. Some clones are missing from TCRdb's copy, which holds only in-frame ones; the method was immunoSEQ multiplex PCR. Of some 260,000 clones detected, approximately 91% appear once; the ten largest clones hold around 0.8%. The sequencing input was peripheral blood. Source of these receptors: a woman aged 25 to 45 with acute or convalescent COVID-19.

The chain has TRBV10-3 and TRBJ1-6; D unclear. Germline V gene lookup returns CDR1 ENHRY and CDR2 SYGVKD. The CDR3 runs 13 residues. V shed 11 bases and J shed 7 bases, with 15 bases lying between them. CDR3 DNA sequence: TGTGCCTTAAGAGAGGGAAACAATTCACCCCTCCACTTT. This gives the protein CALREGNNSPLHF.

This rearrangement joins TRBV9 to TRBJ2-3; 7 nucleotides align to TRBD2. Germline V lookup: CDR1 SGDLS, CDR2 YYNGEE. This CDR3 has 15 amino acids. The junction had 3 bases not matched to a gene; V was cut back by 0 bases and J by 2 bases. CDR3 coding DNA: TGTGCCAGCAGCGTAGCGGGACTATCCACAGATACGCAGTATTTT. This sequence encodes CASSVAGLSTDTQYF.

J is TRBJ1-1 and V is TRBV29-1; tentatively, D is TRBD1 (5 bases). V lost 7 bases to trimming and J lost 4 bases, with 16 bases between them. Germline-derived CDR1 and CDR2 are SQVTM and ANQGSEA. The CDR3 is 13 amino acids. The CDR3 DNA follows: TGCAGCGCCGCACAGGCTTGGAGCACTGAAGCTTTCTTT. Translation: CSAAQAWSTEAFF.

The chain recombines TRBV7-9 with TRBJ2-5, with D possibly being TRBD2 (5 bases). V gave up 5 bases and J gave up 1 base, with 11 bases separating them. The CDR3 totals 14 residues. Germline CDR1 reads SEHNR; CDR2 reads FQNEAQ (reference sequence). CDR3 amino acids: CASSPPGFQETQYF. In DNA, the CDR3 is TGTGCCAGCAGCCCCCCGGGATTCCAAGAGACCCAGTACTTC.

The chain joins TRBV27 to TRBJ1-5; 11 nucleotides agree with TRBD1. Trimming took 8 bases from V and 4 from J; bases not matched to a gene: 7. The germline V gene encodes CDR1 MNHEY and CDR2 SMNVEV (reference sequence). CDR3 length equals 15 residues. The CDR3 bases are TGTGCCAGCCGAAGGACAGGGGGCGTGAATCAGCCCCAGCATTTT. Its protein is CASRRTGGVNQPQHF.

This chain's CDR3 is CATLIEGVRTEAFF. CDR3 DNA sequence: TGTGCCACCCTAATTGAGGGGGTAAGAACTGAAGCTTTCTTT. The rearrangement joins TRBV24-1 to TRBJ1-1, with D possibly being TRBD1 (6 bases). V was shortened by 9 bases and J by 5 bases, with 18 bases between the two germline ends. The CDR3 spans 14 residues. The germline V gene has CDR1 KGHDR and CDR2 SFDVKD.

This clone was seen a handful of times. V is TRBV7-2 and J is TRBJ2-1; perhaps TRBD1 as D (5 bases). Trimming shortened V by 3 bases and J by 9 bases, and 21 bases separated the two germline ends. The CDR3 runs 16 residues. Germline V gene data show CDR1 as SGHTA and CDR2 as FQGNSA. The CDR3 coding sequence is TGTGCCAGCAGCTTCCCACCAGGGTATGACGTGGGTGAGCAGTTCTTC. Translated, it gives CASSFPPGYDVGEQFF. Supplemented by reference TRBV7-2 and TRBJ2-1, the full variable domain reads GAGVSQSPSNKVTEKGKDVELRCDPISGHTALYWYRQSLGQGLEFLIYFQGNSAPDKSGLPSDRFSAERTGGSVSTLTIQRTQQEDSAVYLCASSFPPGYDVGEQFFGPGTRLTVL.

V usage is TRBV7-8 and J usage is TRBJ2-1, with 16 bases that match TRBD2. This CDR3 is 19 amino acids long. CDR1 is SGHVS and CDR2 is FQNEAQ in the germline V gene. V gave up 5 bases and J gave up 4 bases; unmatched junction bases: 11. The DNA of the CDR3 is TGTGCCAGCAGCCTTCCGGGACTAGCGGGAGGGGAAATATACAATGAGCAGTTCTTC. Encoded protein: CASSLPGLAGGEIYNEQFF.

The rearrangement joins TRBV5-4 to TRBJ2-1; D is perhaps TRBD2 (6 bases). Germline V gene sequence: CDR1 SGHNT, CDR2 YYREEE (reference sequence). The CDR3 covers 16 residues. V was trimmed by 3 bases and J by 0 bases, leaving 13 bases between them. The DNA for the CDR3 is TGTGCCAGCAGCTCGGATGGGGGGAGCTCCTACAATGAGCAGTTCTTC. Protein sequence: CASSSDGGSSYNEQFF.

The V gene is TRBV7-9, the J gene TRBJ2-1; 12 nucleotides agree with TRBD2. The germline CDR1 and CDR2 sequences are SEHNR and FQNEAQ (reference sequence). This CDR3 is built from 16 residues. V shed 7 bases and J 0 bases; nucleotides not matched to a gene: 4. CDR3 sequence: CASTETSGSSYNEQFF. The CDR3 region has the DNA TGTGCCAGCACGGAGACTAGCGGGAGCTCCTACAATGAGCAGTTCTTC.

V is TRBV10-3 and J is TRBJ2-1, with D perhaps TRBD2 (5 bases). V was clipped by 2 bases and J by 7 bases, with 6 bases between them. The CDR3 consists of 12 residues. The germline CDR1 and CDR2 sequences are ENHRY and SYGVKD. This CDR3 is CAISERGNEQFF. Here the CDR3 DNA reads TGTGCCATCAGTGAGAGAGGGAATGAGCAGTTCTTC.

The chain links TRBV9 to TRBJ2-3; 13 bases are a match to TRBD2. Losses at the gene ends were 4 bases for V and 6 bases for J; bases not matched to a gene: 11. This CDR3 comprises 17 residues. The germline gives CDR1 SGDLS, CDR2 YYNGEE. Written as DNA, the CDR3 is TGTGCCAGCAGCCCGGGACTAGCGGGATCCGTCGCCGATACGCAGTATTTT. Its protein is CASSPGLAGSVADTQYF.

This clone was seen just once. V usage is TRBV4-2 and J usage is TRBJ2-5; the match to TRBD2 covers 12 bases. CDR1 and CDR2 (germline): LGHNA, YNFKEQ. The CDR3 runs to 20 residues. V lost 1 base to trimming and J lost 2 bases; unmatched junction nucleotides: 14. The DNA of the CDR3 is TGTGCCAGCAGCCAAGCCCCGACTAGCGGGAGCGGTGGGGGACAAGAGACCCAGTACTTC. Residues: CASSQAPTSGSGGGQETQYF.

V gene TRBV5-4 combines with J gene TRBJ1-1, with 8 bases identical to TRBD1. This CDR3 is built from 15 residues. V shed 3 bases, J shed 1 base, and the junction held 5 bases outside the gene matches. The germline gives CDR1 SGHNT, CDR2 YYREEE (reference sequence). The CDR3 region is CASSWGGQANTEAFF. The CDR3 nucleotides are TGTGCCAGCAGCTGGGGGGGACAGGCGAACACTGAAGCTTTCTTT.

The chain uses TRBV6-5 and TRBJ1-2; D remains unclear. The length of the CDR3 is 13 residues. CDR1 is MNHEY and CDR2 is SVGAGI in the germline V gene. Trimming took off 0 bases at V and 7 bases at J, with 9 bases between the two ends. CDR3 in amino acids: CASSYSADIGYTF. DNA for the CDR3: TGTGCCAGCAGTTACTCAGCTGATATTGGCTACACCTTC.

The chain couples TRBV6-2 or TRBV6-3 to TRBJ2-5; D might be TRBD1 (6 bases). This CDR3 has 16 residues. From germline, CDR1 is MNHEY and CDR2 SVGEGT. The V end lost 5 bases, the J end lost 5 bases, and 21 bases lay between the germline ends. The DNA for the CDR3 is TGTGCCAGCAGTAAGGGGGTTAGCATCCTCTTGGAGACCCAGTACTTC. This encodes CASSKGVSILLETQYF.

There are a few counts of this clone. The same CDR3 arises from other DNA sequences in this sample as well. The chain has TRBV3-1 (or the pseudogene TRBV3-2) and TRBJ2-7, with no clear D. CDR1 and CDR2 (germline): LGHDT, YNNKEL (reference sequence). The CDR3 is 12 amino acids. Trimming left V 1 base short and J 4 bases short, with 5 bases between. This CDR3 is CASSQVSYEQYF. CDR3 DNA sequence: TGTGCCAGCAGCCAAGTTTCTTACGAGCAGTACTTC.

The chain links TRBV6-4 to TRBJ2-1; D perhaps matches TRBD2 (5 bases). The CDR3 contains 13 residues. Germline lookup yields CDR1 MRHNA and CDR2 SNTAGT. V was clipped by 3 bases and J by 2 bases, with 5 bases between them. CDR3 protein: CASSERAYNEQFF. The CDR3 DNA is TGTGCCAGCAGTGAGCGGGCCTACAATGAGCAGTTCTTC.

This clone was detected a few times. The gene calls are TRBV7-2 and TRBJ1-5; D is possibly TRBD1 (6 bases). With 1 base removed from V and 0 bases from J, the gap between germline ends came to 7 bases. This CDR3 has 15 residues. Per germline, CDR1 SGHTA and CDR2 FQGNSA. The CDR3 reads CASSLGRGSNQPQHF. In DNA form, the CDR3 reads TGTGCCAGCAGCTTAGGCAGGGGTAGCAATCAGCCCCAGCATTTT.

The chain has TRBV11-3 and TRBJ1-2; a weak D match, TRBD1 (6 bases). Per germline, CDR1 SGHNT and CDR2 YENEEA. V gave up 5 bases and J gave up 0 bases, with 13 bases separating them. The length of the CDR3 is 15 residues. CDR3 DNA sequence: TGTGCCAGCAGCCCCTACAGGGAAACTAACTATGGCTACACCTTC. Protein: CASSPYRETNYGYTF. Looking up the rest from reference TRBV11-3 and TRBJ1-2 gives the full variable domain: EAGVVQSPRYKIIEKKQPVAFWCNPISGHNTLYWYLQNLGQGPELLIRYENEEAVDDSQLPKDRFSAERLKGVDSTLKIQPAELGDSAVYLCASSPYRETNYGYTFGSGTRLTVV.

This chain joins TRBV4-2 and TRBJ2-1, with D hard to call. Between the trimmed V and J ends, which lost 3 bases and 8 bases, there was a span of 11 bases. CDR1 is LGHNA, CDR2 YNFKEQ, per germline. This CDR3 spans 13 amino acids. DNA for the CDR3: TGTGCCAGCAGCCAGTCGGTAGTCCATGAGCAGTTCTTC. Translating gives CASSQSVVHEQFF.

The DNA for the CDR3 is TGTGCCAGCAGCTTACCCGGACAGGGCCCCTACGAGCAGTACTTC. Amino acid sequence: CASSLPGQGPYEQYF. V is TRBV7-8 and J is TRBJ2-7; 8 bases map to TRBD1. The germline gives CDR1 SGHVS, CDR2 FQNEAQ. There are 15 residues in the CDR3. V lost 2 bases to trimming and J lost 2 bases; unmatched junction nucleotides: 5.

This clone appeared a single time. The chain employs TRBV2 and TRBJ1-3; D perhaps matches TRBD1 (5 bases). CDR3 length: 13 residues. Germline V gene sequence: CDR1 SNHLY, CDR2 FYNNEI. The V end lost 7 bases, the J end lost 2 bases, and 9 bases lay between the germline ends. The DNA of the CDR3 is TGTGCCAGCAAACCGGGGGCTGGAAACACCATATATTTT. Its protein product is CASKPGAGNTIYF.

V gene TRBV29-1 combines with J gene TRBJ1-5; TRBD1 agrees at 10 bases. Trimming took 5 bases from V and 7 from J; bases not matched to a gene: 5. This CDR3 comprises 13 residues. The germline V gene encodes CDR1 SQVTM and CDR2 ANQGSEA. DNA of the CDR3: TGCAGCGTTCGACAGGGGGCTGGGCAGCCCCAGCATTTT. Its translation is CSVRQGAGQPQHF.

This rearrangement joins TRBV18 to TRBJ1-1; D might be TRBD1 (5 bases). V lost 1 base to trimming and J lost 8 bases, with 8 bases between them. From germline, CDR1 is KGHSH and CDR2 LQKENI. CDR3 length equals 12 residues. The CDR3 protein is CASSPLREEAFF. The CDR3 DNA is TGTGCCAGCTCACCACTCAGGGAAGAAGCTTTCTTT.

The chain uses TRBV28 and TRBJ1-2, with 11 bases that match TRBD1. CDR3 length: 14 amino acids. With V trimmed by 6 bases and J by 3 bases, 3 bases remained unmatched. Germline CDR1 is MDHEN and CDR2 is SYDVKM. The DNA for the CDR3 is TGTGCCAGCAGAGGACAGGGGGCGGACTATGGCTACACCTTC. This translates into CASRGQGADYGYTF.